The sample holds many counts of the clone carrying this TCR beta chain. The sample comes from a study of Graves' ophthalmopathy and Graves' hyperthyroidism. Study-level background: Peripheral blood sampling occurred at initial diagnosis, before any treatment.

Researchers took RNA transcripts and amplified TCR beta CDR3 regions from them. Second-round multiplex PCR came after a first-round RT-PCR that employed HTBI primers. TCRdb ran MiXCR on the multiplex PCR reads and lists one entry per CDR3 protein. The sample shows roughly 410,000 distinct CDR3 sequences, 15% to 19% of them seen only once. This CDR3 has 16 amino acids. Germline CDR1 reads MNHEY; CDR2 reads SVGEGT. Trimming took 8 bases from V and 4 from J; bases not matched to a gene: 11. Sequencing was performed on peripheral blood. The TCR sequence derives from a woman aged 18-30 years with stable Graves' hyperthyroidism. The V call is TRBV6-2 or TRBV6-3, the J call TRBJ1-2, with TRBD1 identical over 12 bases. The chain's CDR3 is CASGEPGQGAGYGYTF. CDR3 DNA sequence: TGTGCCAGCGGCGAACCGGGACAGGGGGCAGGCTATGGCTACACCTTC.